Sequencing of this T cell receptor beta chain was carried out in a study of cytomegalovirus exposure and HLA in healthy donors. The V gene end was trimmed by 4 bases and the J gene end by 2 bases; junction bases not matched to a gene: 6. The CDR3 contains 15 residues. Germline CDR1 is SGHRS and CDR2 is YFSETQ. Regarding this clone: Its antigen is as yet unknown.

Vbeta (60) and Jbeta (13) primers were used in the PCR. Data came from immunoSEQ multiplex PCR; TCRdb stores just in-frame clones and leaves some out. The sample lists 150,000 to 180,000 clones, over 75% occurring once. Whole-study results and caveats: Some V segments, TRBV6-2 and TRBV6-3 among them, were indistinguishable and were therefore excluded. Prediction of most subjects' HLA-A and HLA-B alleles by TCR beta sequences was reportedly accurate. Common viral pathogens (according to a later analysis) appeared linked to several of the most significant clusters.

The V gene is TRBV5-1, the J gene TRBJ2-1; 7 bases are shared with TRBD2. This TCR was sampled from a woman in her 40s in good health and CMV-seropositive. The sequencing sample was made of PBMCs. The CDR3 region has the DNA TGCGCCAGCAGCAGTACTAGCGCAACCTACAATGAGCAGTTCTTC. This sequence encodes CASSSTSATYNEQFF.